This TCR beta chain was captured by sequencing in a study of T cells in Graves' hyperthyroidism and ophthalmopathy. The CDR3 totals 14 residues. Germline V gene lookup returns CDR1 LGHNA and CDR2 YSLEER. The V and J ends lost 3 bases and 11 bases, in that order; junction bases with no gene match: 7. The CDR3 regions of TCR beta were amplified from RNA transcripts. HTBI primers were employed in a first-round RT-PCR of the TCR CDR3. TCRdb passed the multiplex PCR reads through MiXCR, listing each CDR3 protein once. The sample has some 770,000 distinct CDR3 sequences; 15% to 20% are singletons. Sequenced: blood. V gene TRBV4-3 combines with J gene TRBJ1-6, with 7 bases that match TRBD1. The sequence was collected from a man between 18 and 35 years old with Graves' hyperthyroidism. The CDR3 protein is CASSQWDSLAPLHF. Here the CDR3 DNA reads TGCGCCAGCAGCCAGTGGGACAGTCTGGCACCCCTCCACTTT.